A selection of T cell receptor beta chains follows, all from one sample in a study of a mutant IDH1 vaccine in newly diagnosed glioma. Antigen specificity for these receptors is unknown. The data were produced by immunoSEQ multiplex PCR, yet TCRdb's version contains in-frame clones alone and is incomplete. This sample carries 33,000 or so clones, roughly 80% of them seen once, and the ten largest clones take almost 9.5%. This specimen was PBMCs, taken from a glioma patient whose treatment included an IDH1 peptide vaccine. The receptors were sampled from a woman between 25 and 40 years old with glioma. Some clones in this sample may be carry-over from other donors' samples. Both conserved end residues are part of each CDR3. The order of the fields is V gene, clone size, CDR3 protein. Only some rows state a clone size, as once, few, many or a class for expanded clones.

v_gene: TRBV9
abundance: -
CDR3aa: CASSVGDLPDTQYF

v_gene: TRBV6-6
abundance: once
CDR3aa: CASTGISYEQYF

v_gene: TRBV14
abundance: -
CDR3aa: CASSQRPGMSYEQYF

v_gene: TRBV11-2
abundance: -
CDR3aa: CASSLIRGGPWTEAFF

v_gene: TRBV7-2
abundance: -
CDR3aa: CASQRQGAGTEAFF

v_gene: TRBV18
abundance: -
CDR3aa: CASSPPWQGAGHEQYF

v_gene: TRBV29-1
abundance: once
CDR3aa: CSVEVGSGTEAFF

v_gene: TRBV27
abundance: -
CDR3aa: CASSWGLAGVDNEQFF

v_gene: TRBV19
abundance: -
CDR3aa: CASSERTVWGYEQYF

v_gene: TRBV10-2
abundance: -
CDR3aa: CASRSEANTEAFF

v_gene: TRBV7-9
abundance: -
CDR3aa: CASSSTSTGPATYEQYF

v_gene: TRBV15
abundance: -
CDR3aa: CATSRGGEALNTEAFF

v_gene: TRBV18
abundance: -
CDR3aa: CASSPLPPETEAFF

v_gene: TRBV4-2
abundance: -
CDR3aa: CASSRDDQPQHF

v_gene: TRBV5-1
abundance: -
CDR3aa: CASSLGGYGAGELFF

v_gene: TRBV2
abundance: -
CDR3aa: CASLGGSYEQYF

v_gene: TRBV11-2
abundance: few
CDR3aa: CASSFSTEAFF

v_gene: TRBV5-1
abundance: -
CDR3aa: CASSLRAGVPYEQYF

v_gene: TRBV12-5
abundance: -
CDR3aa: CASGLAGEGETQYF

v_gene: TRBV28
abundance: -
CDR3aa: CASRRGGAEAFF

v_gene: TRBV7-8
abundance: few
CDR3aa: CASSLNTASNEKLFF

v_gene: TRBV30
abundance: -
CDR3aa: CAWSVWGSQGSAGYTF

v_gene: TRBV28
abundance: -
CDR3aa: CASSNSPGELFF

v_gene: TRBV10-3
abundance: few
CDR3aa: CATQQGPNTEAFF

v_gene: TRBV30
abundance: -
CDR3aa: CAWTSGSYEQYF

v_gene: TRBV6-5
abundance: few
CDR3aa: CASSFPGPLGNTEAFF

v_gene: TRBV9
abundance: -
CDR3aa: CASSPPGHSYNEQFF

v_gene: TRBV5-1
abundance: -
CDR3aa: CASSREANTGELFF

v_gene: TRBV7-6
abundance: -
CDR3aa: CASSLRREGRDNEQFF

v_gene: TRBV5-4
abundance: -
CDR3aa: CASSSTGTQFF

v_gene: TRBV9
abundance: -
CDR3aa: CASSVGVGGTGHYGYTF

v_gene: TRBV28
abundance: -
CDR3aa: CASRPRNTEAFF

v_gene: TRBV18
abundance: -
CDR3aa: CASSLAGGGYEQYF

v_gene: TRBV11-2
abundance: -
CDR3aa: CASSPRSDRDFGYGYTF

v_gene: TRBV9
abundance: -
CDR3aa: CASSQGGLGNQPQHF

v_gene: TRBV29-1
abundance: few
CDR3aa: CSSGTGGWGGELFF

v_gene: TRBV7-9
abundance: -
CDR3aa: CASSLGQPTNYGYTF

v_gene: TRBV4-1
abundance: -
CDR3aa: CASSQDEGYTGGRSDEKLFF

v_gene: TRBV30
abundance: -
CDR3aa: CAWSGGNSPLHF

v_gene: TRBV6-5
abundance: few
CDR3aa: CASSPGQGWGETQYF

v_gene: TRBV15
abundance: -
CDR3aa: CATSSGGGYGYTF

v_gene: TRBV10-3
abundance: -
CDR3aa: CAISETSGTGELFF

v_gene: TRBV19
abundance: -
CDR3aa: CASAGQGMNTEAFF

v_gene: TRBV5-6
abundance: -
CDR3aa: CASSYTGAKETQYF

v_gene: TRBV9
abundance: medium-sized
CDR3aa: CASSVAEPDEKLFF

v_gene: TRBV12-5
abundance: -
CDR3aa: CASGSPGTSGTDTQYF

v_gene: TRBV6-5
abundance: -
CDR3aa: CASSPAQTTNEKLFF

v_gene: TRBV15
abundance: -
CDR3aa: CATSRAPVGSNQPQHF

v_gene: TRBV5-6
abundance: -
CDR3aa: CASSSAGQSYGYTF

v_gene: TRBV30
abundance: -
CDR3aa: CAWSWGEDTEAFF

v_gene: TRBV27
abundance: -
CDR3aa: CASRHGGLGNQPQHF

v_gene: TRBV25-1
abundance: -
CDR3aa: CASSEPSSDPLGGQYF

v_gene: TRBV5-6
abundance: -
CDR3aa: CASSFSSPRGNQPQHF

v_gene: TRBV7-9
abundance: -
CDR3aa: CASSLVVDRGQNGYTF

v_gene: TRBV5-6
abundance: -
CDR3aa: CASSLDRESSYNSPLHF

v_gene: TRBV10-2
abundance: -
CDR3aa: CASSEMASGGSTDTQYF

v_gene: TRBV9
abundance: -
CDR3aa: CASSSRGRAYGYTF

v_gene: TRBV9
abundance: -
CDR3aa: CASSAEWVSSNLNTGELFF

v_gene: TRBV10-3
abundance: -
CDR3aa: CAISESLSGKETQYF